The present entry profiles one T cell receptor beta chain with its context. In this sample, this clonotype turned up once. This clone's antigen is unknown. No quality values exist for individual bases; no much larger clone is one base distant. On its own, one read is weak support. The label giving this sample's treatment or condition can be read as: in vitro stimulation with specific CMV peptide epitopes to enrich CMV-specific T cells. Sequencing was carried out with an Illumina HiSeq 1500. The raw public data were reprocessed by TCRdb itself: fastp quality trimming at Q25, MiXCR clonotype calling, in-frame beta chains only. Each CDR3 protein gets just one entry, which takes the most common genes and DNA from the rows behind it. In all, the sample holds roughly 800,000 distinct CDR3 sequences, and almost 30% of those were seen once. Around 13% of the sample is taken by the ten largest. This sample was taken from a study of T cell repertoires in cytomegalovirus infection (dated by TCRdb to the late 2010s). Some background on the complete study: The peptide stimulations were aimed at well-studied HLA-B-restricted epitopes as well as recently identified HLA-C-restricted CMV epitopes, whose presentation resists viral immunomodulation. Because public TCR beta signatures pointed to carriage of CMV infection together with the matching HLA type, the HLA type of each donor mattered for the analysis. The study at large found these results: The ex vivo response was dominated by HLA-C-restricted CMV-specific TCR beta clonotypes, which also provided the single most frequent clonotype in two of eight donors. Cumulative frequency of public TCR beta family members discriminated carriers of CMV infection plus the relevant HLA type in this cohort and an independent 352-donor cohort.

CDR1 MNHEY and CDR2 SVGAGI are derived from the germline V gene. The CDR3, cysteine through phenylalanine, is 18 amino acids long. Only CDR3 DNA is held: 54 bases, read in frame from base 1. Trimming accounts for 0 bases at V and 2 bases at J, while the number of junction bases matched to no gene is 12. The specimen comprised cultured CD8+ T cells from PBMCs, sampled from culture after CMV antigen stimulation. This receptor was taken from a human donor in good health (CMV status not recorded). Some clones in this sample may be carry-over from other donors' samples. The rearranged segments are TRBV6-5 and TRBJ2-5; 7 nucleotides in the junction match TRBD2. The CDR3 loop reads CASSYSRYQSGAQETQYF. At the DNA level, the sequence is TGTGCCAGCAGTTACTCGAGATACCAAAGCGGGGCTCAAGAGACCCAGTACTTC.